This TCR beta chain emerged from a study of human T cells and chemical hapten exposure. Overall study findings and caveats: Among TCRs, those above 1 in 1000 frequency were unaffected by DPC sensitization.

Unfractionated whole blood yielded the extracted total RNA. CDR1 and CDR2 (germline): SGHTA, FQGTGA. The CDR3 is 15 residues long. The V and J ends lost 2 bases and 1 base, in that order; junction bases with no gene match: 4. Authors' data handling: Samples contained a median of approximately 100,000 TCRs, with a range of about 23,224 to 700,000. TCRdb called the 5' RACE reads again in MiXCR, with one record for every CDR3 protein. The V and J calls were determined by TCRdb, not by the authors. The data hold about 140,000 distinct CDR3 sequences, with around 4% observed a single time. This clonotype was seen a handful of times. Its antigen is currently unknown.

The chain has TRBV7-3 and TRBJ1-2; 7 nucleotides align to TRBD1. This receptor was taken from a female donor in good health. In DNA, the CDR3 is TGTGCCAGCAGCTTACAGGGGGAAGATAACTATGGCTACACCTTC. It translates to CASSLQGEDNYGYTF. The complete variable domain, with remaining parts taken from reference TRBV7-3 and TRBJ1-2, reads GAGVSQTPSNKVTEKGKYVELRCDPISGHTALYWYRQSLGQGPEFLIYFQGTGAADDSGLPNDRFFAVRPEGSVSTLKIQRTERGDSAVYLCASSLQGEDNYGYTFGSGTRLTVV.